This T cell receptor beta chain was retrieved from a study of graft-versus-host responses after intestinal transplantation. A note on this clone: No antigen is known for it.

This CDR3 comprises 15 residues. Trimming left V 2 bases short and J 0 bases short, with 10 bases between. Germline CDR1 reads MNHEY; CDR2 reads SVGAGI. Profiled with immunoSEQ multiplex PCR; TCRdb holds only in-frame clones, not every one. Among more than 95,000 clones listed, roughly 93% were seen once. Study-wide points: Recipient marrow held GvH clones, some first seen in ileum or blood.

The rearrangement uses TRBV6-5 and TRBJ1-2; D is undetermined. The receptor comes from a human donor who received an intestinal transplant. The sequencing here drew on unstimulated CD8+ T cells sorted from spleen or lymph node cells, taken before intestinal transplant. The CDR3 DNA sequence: TGTGCCAGCAGTTACACAGAGACTGCTAACTATGGCTACACCTTC. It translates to CASSYTETANYGYTF.